This T cell receptor beta chain was observed in a study of identical twins. One entry per CDR3 protein, called by TCRdb with MiXCR from the 5' RACE reads. The sample holds some 500,000 distinct CDR3 sequences, 20% to 25% seen once. Germline CDR1 is MNHEY and CDR2 is SVGEGT. This CDR3 contains 16 residues. Trimming removed 5 bases at V and 0 bases at J, with 11 bases between. A further study also used this sample, focusing on T cells expressing NK-cell markers.

The material sequenced was CD4+ T cells sorted from blood. The receptor's source is a woman aged 18-30 years in good health. The gene calls are TRBV6-2 or TRBV6-3 and TRBJ2-6, with D hard to call. In nucleotides, the CDR3 is TGTGCCAGCAGTGGGGATCTACGCTCTGGGGCCAACGTCCTGACTTTC. It codes for CASSGDLRSGANVLTF.